This is a list of T cell receptor beta chains from one sample in a study of blood T cell repertoires in COVID-19. The repertoire was sequenced with immunoSEQ multiplex PCR; TCRdb's copy has only in-frame clones and lacks some. This sample has 250,000 to 350,000 clones; over 80% occur once, and the top ten carry around 8.9%. Sequencing was performed on PBMCs or T cells enriched from blood (not recorded which). The receptors originated from a woman aged 18-29 years who had recovered from COVID-19. The CDR3 runs from the conserved cysteine through the conserved F or W. A D gene is named only where the DNA matches it firmly. Only some rows state a clone size, as once, few, many or a class for expanded clones.

NA	TRBV11-2	TRBJ1-3	NA	TGTGCCAGCAGCTACGACAGGTCCGGAAACACCATATATTTT	CASSYDRSGNTIYF
TRBD2	TRBV7-3	TRBJ2-3	NA	TGTGCCAGCAGCCGACTAGCGGGCACAGATACGCAGTATTTT	CASSRLAGTDTQYF
TRBD1	TRBV3-1/TRBV3-2	TRBJ2-1	NA	TGTGCCAGCAGCCAAGAGATTAGGACAGGGGTCATCAATGAGCAGTTCTTC	CASSQEIRTGVINEQFF
NA	TRBV7-9	TRBJ1-2	NA	TGTGCCAGCAGCTTACCAGAACCCGTATACTATGGCTACACCTTC	CASSLPEPVYYGYTF
NA	TRBV18	TRBJ2-7	NA	TGTGCCAGCTCACCAGACCGTGACAGGCAGTACTTC	CASSPDRDRQYF
TRBD2	TRBV11-2	TRBJ2-2	once	TGTGCCAGCAGCTTACTCAGCGGGAGTTTCACCCGGGAGCTGTTTTTT	CASSLLSGSFTRELFF
NA	TRBV3-1/TRBV3-2	TRBJ1-6	NA	TGTGCCAGCAGCCAAGACAGGGTAGCTTCACCCCTCCACTTT	CASSQDRVASPLHF
TRBD2	TRBV7-3	TRBJ2-3	NA	TGTGCCAGCAGCTTAACCCCAGCCCTCATAGCGGGAGCCGGCACAGATACGCAGTATTTT	CASSLTPALIAGAGTDTQYF
TRBD2	TRBV7-3	TRBJ2-2	NA	TGTGCCAGCAGCTTACGACCAACTAGCGGGGAGGGACGGCTCGGGGAGCTGTTTTTT	CASSLRPTSGEGRLGELFF
TRBD2	TRBV6-5	TRBJ2-1	NA	TGTGCCAGCAGCGGCGGACTAGCGGGATACAATGAGCAGTTCTTC	CASSGGLAGYNEQFF
TRBD2	TRBV20-1	TRBJ2-5	NA	TGCAGTGCTAGTAAACTAGCGGGGGGGCTAGAGACCCAGTACTTC	CSASKLAGGLETQYF
TRBD2	TRBV4-3	TRBJ2-3	NA	TGCGCCAGCAGCCAAGCACTAGCGGGCACAGATACGCAGTATTTT	CASSQALAGTDTQYF
NA	TRBV6-2/TRBV6-3	TRBJ1-5	few	TGTGCCAGCAGTTACTCTATACAACAGGGATGGCAGCCCCAGCATTTT	CASSYSIQQGWQPQHF